A single TCR beta chain is shown here with its context. Its specificity is unknown. The sample originates from a study of cytomegalovirus exposure and HLA in healthy donors. Study at large: It was reported in a later analysis that the 95 to 150 validation repertoires used the same platform as the roughly 700 first-cohort repertoires. Study-level points and caveats: Cytomegalovirus-associated status was assigned to 164 TCR beta chains. Confirmation in vitro established that three CMV-associated chains were specific for CMV antigens.

Profiled with immunoSEQ multiplex PCR; TCRdb holds only in-frame clones, not every one. The repertoire consists of about 200,000 clones, with over 75% occurring once and the leading ten covering roughly 2%. The donors were in the approximately 130-subject validation cohort; that cohort was separate from the roughly 660-subject first cohort. The V and J ends lost 2 bases and 8 bases respectively, with 9 bases between them. Germline loops: CDR1 MNHNS, CDR2 SASEGT. The CDR3 has 12 amino acids. Sequencing used PBMCs. The TCR sequence derives from a woman between 18 and 30 years old in good health and CMV-seropositive. V gene TRBV6-1 combines with J gene TRBJ1-2; a possible D gene is TRBD1 (6 bases). CDR3 region: CASSEQDRGYTF. In DNA form, the CDR3 reads TGTGCCAGCAGTGAACAAGACAGGGGCTACACCTTC.